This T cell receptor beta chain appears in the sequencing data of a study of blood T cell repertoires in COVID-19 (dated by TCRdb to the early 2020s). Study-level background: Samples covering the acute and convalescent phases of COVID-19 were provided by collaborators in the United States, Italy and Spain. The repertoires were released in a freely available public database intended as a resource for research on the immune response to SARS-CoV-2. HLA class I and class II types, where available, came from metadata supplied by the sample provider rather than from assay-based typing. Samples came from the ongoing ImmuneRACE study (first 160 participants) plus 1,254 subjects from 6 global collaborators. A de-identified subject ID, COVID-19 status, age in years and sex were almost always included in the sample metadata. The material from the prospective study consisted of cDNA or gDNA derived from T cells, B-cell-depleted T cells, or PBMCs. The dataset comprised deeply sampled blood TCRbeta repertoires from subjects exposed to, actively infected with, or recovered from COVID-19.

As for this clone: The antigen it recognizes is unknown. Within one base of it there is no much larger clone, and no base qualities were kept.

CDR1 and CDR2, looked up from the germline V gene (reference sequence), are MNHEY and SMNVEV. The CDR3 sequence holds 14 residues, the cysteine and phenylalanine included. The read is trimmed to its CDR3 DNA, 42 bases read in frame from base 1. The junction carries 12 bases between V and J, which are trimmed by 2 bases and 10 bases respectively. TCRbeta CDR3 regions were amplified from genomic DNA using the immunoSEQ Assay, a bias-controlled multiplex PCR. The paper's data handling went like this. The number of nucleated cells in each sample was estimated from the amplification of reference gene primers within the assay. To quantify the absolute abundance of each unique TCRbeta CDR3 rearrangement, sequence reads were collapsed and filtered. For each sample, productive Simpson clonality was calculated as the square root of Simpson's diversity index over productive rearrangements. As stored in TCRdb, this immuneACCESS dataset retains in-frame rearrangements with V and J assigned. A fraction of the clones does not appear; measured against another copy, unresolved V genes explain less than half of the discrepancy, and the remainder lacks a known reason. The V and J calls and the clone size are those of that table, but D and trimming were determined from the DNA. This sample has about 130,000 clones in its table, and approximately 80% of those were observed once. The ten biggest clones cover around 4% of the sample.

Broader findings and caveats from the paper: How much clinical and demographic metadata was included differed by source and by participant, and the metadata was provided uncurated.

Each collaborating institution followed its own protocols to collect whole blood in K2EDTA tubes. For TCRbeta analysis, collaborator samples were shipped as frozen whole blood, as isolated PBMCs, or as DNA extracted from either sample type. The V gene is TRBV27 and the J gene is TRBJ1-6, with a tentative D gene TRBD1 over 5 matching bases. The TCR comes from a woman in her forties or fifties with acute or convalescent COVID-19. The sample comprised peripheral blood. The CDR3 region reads CASSLGRAGSPLHF. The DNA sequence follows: TGTGCCAGCAGTTTAGGCAGGGCTGGGTCACCCCTCCACTTT.